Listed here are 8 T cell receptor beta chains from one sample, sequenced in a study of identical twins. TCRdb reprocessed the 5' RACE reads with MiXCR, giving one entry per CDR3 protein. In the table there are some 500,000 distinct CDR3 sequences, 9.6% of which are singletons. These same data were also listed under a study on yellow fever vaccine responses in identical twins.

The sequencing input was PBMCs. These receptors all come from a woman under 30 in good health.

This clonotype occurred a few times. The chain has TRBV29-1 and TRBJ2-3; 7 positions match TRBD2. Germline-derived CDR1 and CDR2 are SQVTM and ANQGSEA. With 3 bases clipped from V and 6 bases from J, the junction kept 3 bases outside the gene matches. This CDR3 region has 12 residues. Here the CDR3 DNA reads TGCAGCGTTGAGGGGGGGTCGGATACGCAGTATTTT. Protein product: CSVEGGSDTQYF.

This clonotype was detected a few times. CDR3 in amino acids: CSATSGREFGEQFF. CDR3 nucleotide sequence: TGCAGCGCAACTAGCGGGAGGGAGTTTGGGGAGCAGTTCTTC. The rearrangement links TRBV29-1 to TRBJ2-1; 13 nucleotides agree with TRBD2. CDR3 length: 14 residues. Germline V gene lookup returns CDR1 SQVTM and CDR2 ANQGSEA. The J segment lost 10 bases and the V segment lost 7 bases, leaving 10 bases of the junction unmatched.

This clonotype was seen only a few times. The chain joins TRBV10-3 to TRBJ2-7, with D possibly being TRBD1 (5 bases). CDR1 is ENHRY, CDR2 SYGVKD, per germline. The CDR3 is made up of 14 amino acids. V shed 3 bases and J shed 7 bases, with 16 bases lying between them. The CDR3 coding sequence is TGTGCCATCAGTGAAGGGGTCCAAATGGGGGAGCAGTACTTC. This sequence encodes CAISEGVQMGEQYF.

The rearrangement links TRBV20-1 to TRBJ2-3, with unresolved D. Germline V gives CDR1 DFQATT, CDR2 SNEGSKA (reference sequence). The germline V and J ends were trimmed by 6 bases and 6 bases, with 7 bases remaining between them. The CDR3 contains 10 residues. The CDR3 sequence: CSAGWDTQYF. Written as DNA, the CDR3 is TGCAGTGCAGGGTGGGATACGCAGTATTTT.

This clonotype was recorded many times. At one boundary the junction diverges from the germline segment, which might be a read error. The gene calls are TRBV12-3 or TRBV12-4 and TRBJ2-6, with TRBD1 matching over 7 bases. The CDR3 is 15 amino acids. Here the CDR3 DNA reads TGCGCCAGCAGCTTGACAGGGTCTGGGGCCAACGTCCTGACTTTC. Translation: CASSLTGSGANVLTF.

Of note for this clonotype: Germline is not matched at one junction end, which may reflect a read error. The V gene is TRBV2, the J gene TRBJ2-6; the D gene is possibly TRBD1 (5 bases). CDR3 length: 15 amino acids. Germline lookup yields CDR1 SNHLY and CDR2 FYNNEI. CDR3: CASSEVAAGADVLTF. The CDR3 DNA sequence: TGTGCCAGCAGTGAAGTTGCAGCTGGGGCCGACGTCCTGACTTTC.

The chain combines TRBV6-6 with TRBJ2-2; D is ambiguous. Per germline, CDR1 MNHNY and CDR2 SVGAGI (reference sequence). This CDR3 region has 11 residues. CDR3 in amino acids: CGHSHGGELFF. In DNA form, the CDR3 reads TGTGGACATTCCCACGGCGGGGAGCTGTTTTTT.

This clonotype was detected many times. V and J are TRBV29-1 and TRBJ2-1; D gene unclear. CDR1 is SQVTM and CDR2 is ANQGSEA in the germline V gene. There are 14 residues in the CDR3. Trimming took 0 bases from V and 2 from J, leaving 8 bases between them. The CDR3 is CSVEDQAAYNEQFF. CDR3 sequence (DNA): TGCAGCGTTGAAGATCAGGCAGCCTACAATGAGCAGTTCTTC.